This entry lists 32 T cell receptor beta chains sequenced from one sample in a study of blood T cell repertoires in COVID-19. TCRdb's table, derived via immunoSEQ multiplex PCR, lists solely in-frame clones and lacks some. The data contain hundreds of thousands of clones, roughly nine tenths of them singletons. The sequenced material came from PBMCs or T cells enriched from blood (not recorded which). The receptors stem from a man under 40 who had recovered from COVID-19.

The chain is built from TRBV19 and TRBJ1-2; 9 positions match TRBD1. Germline lookup yields CDR1 LNHDA and CDR2 SQIVND (reference sequence). The CDR3 has 17 residues. V trimming: 0 bases; J trimming: 3 bases; junction bases outside the gene matches: 8. The CDR3 DNA follows: TGTGCCAGTAGTATAGATTCCGGGACAGGGCCGTACTATGGCTACACCTTC. Its translation: CASSIDSGTGPYYGYTF.

This clone was seen only once. The rearrangement links TRBV2 to TRBJ2-5, with 7 bases lining up with TRBD2. CDR3 length: 15 amino acids. CDR1 is SNHLY, CDR2 FYNNEI, per germline. The V segment lost 2 bases and the J segment 1 base; nucleotides outside the gene matches: 4. CDR3 region: CASSERGVSQETQYF. The CDR3 DNA reads as TGTGCCAGCAGTGAACGGGGGGTAAGCCAAGAGACCCAGTACTTC. The whole variable domain, filled in from reference TRBV2 and TRBJ2-5, reads EPEVTQTPSHQVTQMGQEVILRCVPISNHLYFYWYRQILGQKVEFLVSFYNNEISEKSEIFDDQFSVERPDGSNFTLKIRSTKLEDSAMYFCASSERGVSQETQYFGPGTRLLVL.

The sample holds one count of this clone. CDR3 nucleotides: TGCACCAGCAGCCAAGTGACAGGGGACTATGGCTACACCTTC. This gives the protein CTSSQVTGDYGYTF. The chain carries TRBV1 and TRBJ1-2; TRBD1 was called by the table and not checked on the DNA. TRBV1 is labeled a pseudogene. This CDR3 is 14 amino acids long.

This chain uses TRBV28 with TRBJ1-1; no clear D. Germline loops: CDR1 MDHEN, CDR2 SYDVKM. This CDR3 contains 15 residues. V gave up 3 bases and J gave up 0 bases, with 11 bases separating them. The chain's CDR3 is CASSFWGEMNTEAFF. CDR3 nucleotides: TGTGCCAGCAGTTTTTGGGGAGAGATGAACACTGAAGCTTTCTTT.

This chain connects TRBV5-6 to TRBJ1-3, with D perhaps matching TRBD1 (5 bases). The ends were cut back, 1 base at V and 2 bases at J, with 10 bases in the middle. Germline values: CDR1 SGHDT, CDR2 YYEEEE. This CDR3 has 15 residues. CDR3 sequence reads: CASSLNAGPGNTIYF. In DNA form, the CDR3 reads TGTGCCAGCAGCTTGAACGCAGGGCCTGGAAACACCATATATTTT.

The chain links TRBV11-2 to TRBJ2-7; D unclear. This CDR3 contains 14 residues. The ends were cut back, 5 bases at V and 6 bases at J, with 17 bases in the middle. Per germline, CDR1 SGHAT and CDR2 FQNNGV. As DNA, the CDR3 is TGTGCCAGCAGCCTGTCTATGGGTAGAGGCGAGCAGTACTTC. Its protein is CASSLSMGRGEQYF.

DNA for the CDR3: TGTGCCAGCAGTAACCGGGACAGCAAAAACATTCAGTACTTC. Its protein product is CASSNRDSKNIQYF. This sequence joins TRBV27 and TRBJ2-4, with TRBD1 matching over 7 bases. With V trimmed by 5 bases and J by 3 bases, 4 bases remained unmatched. The CDR3 loop spans 14 amino acids. Germline V gives CDR1 MNHEY, CDR2 SMNVEV (reference sequence).

The chain is built from TRBV11-2 and TRBJ2-2; TRBD1 agrees at 11 bases. Germline V CDR1 and CDR2: SGHAT, FQNNGV. This CDR3 is built from 15 residues. The V segment lost 5 bases and the J segment 7 bases; nucleotides outside the gene matches: 6. The CDR3 sequence is CASSADRGRFGELFF. The CDR3 DNA is TGTGCCAGCAGCGCGGACAGGGGGCGTTTCGGGGAGCTGTTTTTT.

V is TRBV5-6 and J is TRBJ2-7; perhaps TRBD2 as D (5 bases). The CDR3 contains 13 residues. With 4 bases removed from V and 5 bases from J, the gap between germline ends came to 13 bases. Germline V lookup: CDR1 SGHDT, CDR2 YYEEEE. The CDR3 loop is CASSGTSSHEQYF. The CDR3 DNA sequence: TGTGCCAGCAGCGGAACTAGTTCCCACGAGCAGTACTTC. Full variable domain (missing parts from reference TRBV5-6 and TRBJ2-7): DAGVTQSPTHLIKTRGQQVTLRCSPKSGHDTVSWYQQALGQGPQFIFQYYEEEERQRGNFPDRFSGHQFPNYSSELNVNALLLGDSALYLCASSGTSSHEQYFGPGTRLTVT.

This rearrangement joins TRBV18 to TRBJ2-5; 8 bases align to TRBD1. The CDR3 extends over 14 amino acids. Per the germline V gene, CDR1 is KGHSH and CDR2 is LQKENI. V lost 8 bases to trimming and J lost 0 bases; unmatched junction nucleotides: 5. The DNA for the CDR3 is TGTGCCAGCCTGGGACAGGCTAACCAAGAGACCCAGTACTTC. Encoded protein: CASLGQANQETQYF.

The chain employs TRBV30 and TRBJ1-4; D possibly corresponds to TRBD1 (5 bases). Trimming shortened V by 2 bases and J by 4 bases, and 8 bases separated the two germline ends. Germline V gene sequence: CDR1 GTSNPN, CDR2 SVGIG (reference sequence). This CDR3 has 13 amino acids. CDR3 DNA sequence: TGTGCCTGGAGTTCCGACAGTAATGAAAAACTGTTTTTT. Its protein is CAWSSDSNEKLFF.

The chain joins TRBV19 to TRBJ2-7; D possibly corresponds to TRBD2 (6 bases). CDR1 is LNHDA and CDR2 is SQIVND in the germline V gene (reference sequence). The CDR3 length is 14 residues. Trimming shortened V by 5 bases and J by 0 bases, and 11 bases separated the two germline ends. CDR3 sequence reads: CASSLSGFSYEQYF. The CDR3 bases are TGTGCCAGTAGTCTAAGCGGGTTCTCCTACGAGCAGTACTTC.

This clone was seen more than once but under ten times. CDR3 nucleotide sequence: TGTGCCAGCAGTGAAGGAGCCAGGGCTACGCAGTATTTT. Translating it yields CASSEGARATQYF. The chain is built from TRBV6-4 and TRBJ2-3; a possible D gene is TRBD1 (5 bases). The CDR3 is 13 amino acids. V was cut by 3 bases and J by 8 bases, with 12 bases left in between. Germline V gene sequence: CDR1 MRHNA, CDR2 SNTAGT.

The DNA for the CDR3 is TGTGCCAGCAGTTTCCTGTTAGGGGGGGATACTGAAGCTTTCTTT. Protein: CASSFLLGGDTEAFF. This rearrangement joins TRBV28 to TRBJ1-1; D possibly corresponds to TRBD1 (6 bases). Germline CDR1 is MDHEN and CDR2 is SYDVKM. This CDR3 comprises 15 residues. V dropped 3 bases and J dropped 5 bases, with 16 bases sitting between them.

The gene calls are TRBV11-2 and TRBJ1-6, with D tentatively TRBD1 (6 bases). The CDR3 is 15 residues long. Germline V CDR1 and CDR2: SGHAT, FQNNGV. Trimming stripped 4 bases from V and 7 bases from J, with 14 bases between. CDR3 residues: CASSSGQTGNSPLHF. CDR3 in DNA: TGTGCCAGCAGCTCAGGACAGACCGGAAATTCACCCCTCCACTTT.

This clone was counted a single time. This chain links TRBV3-1 (or the pseudogene TRBV3-2) with TRBJ2-7; a possible D gene is TRBD1 (6 bases). From germline, CDR1 is LGHDT and CDR2 YNNKEL (reference sequence). V was cut by 4 bases and J by 6 bases, with 13 bases left in between. The length of the CDR3 is 13 residues. This CDR3 is CASSPGHSPEQYF. CDR3 coding DNA: TGTGCCAGCAGCCCGGGACATTCGCCCGAGCAGTACTTC.

The chain uses TRBV28 and TRBJ1-4; D unclear. This CDR3 region has 15 residues. V was cut by 5 bases and J by 0 bases, with 10 bases left in between. CDR1 and CDR2 (germline): MDHEN, SYDVKM. CDR3 in amino acids: CASSSTVTTNEKLFF. The CDR3 nucleotides read TGTGCCAGCAGTAGTACGGTAACAACTAATGAAAAACTGTTTTTT.

This chain uses TRBV5-5 with TRBJ1-1; D gene ambiguous. Germline V lookup: CDR1 SGHKS, CDR2 YYEKEE (reference sequence). This CDR3 region has 14 residues. The germline V and J ends were trimmed by 2 bases and 1 base, with 9 bases remaining between them. The CDR3 nucleotides read TGTGCCAGCAGCTTCGAGGGAAAGAACACTGAAGCTTTCTTT. This encodes CASSFEGKNTEAFF. The entire variable domain, with the rest obtained from reference TRBV5-5 and TRBJ1-1, is as follows: DAGVTQSPTHLIKTRGQQVTLRCSPISGHKSVSWYQQVLGQGPQFIFQYYEKEERGRGNFPDRFSARQFPNYSSELNVNALLLGDSALYLCASSFEGKNTEAFFGQGTRLTVV.

The chain links TRBV19 to TRBJ2-2, with D perhaps TRBD2 (6 bases). The CDR3 runs 15 residues. V dropped 6 bases and J dropped 2 bases, with 13 bases sitting between them. The germline V gene has CDR1 LNHDA and CDR2 SQIVND (reference sequence). The CDR3 nucleotides read TGTGCCAGTAGCGCCGGGACTTATAACACCGGGGAGCTGTTTTTT. Translation gives CASSAGTYNTGELFF.

The chain employs TRBV12-3 or TRBV12-4 and TRBJ2-7; D is ambiguous. V lost 5 bases and J lost 7, with 12 bases in between. CDR3 size: 12 residues. The CDR3 DNA reads as TGTGCCAGCAGTATGGAGTTCCTGGAGCAGTACTTC. It translates to CASSMEFLEQYF.

V and J are TRBV18 and TRBJ1-4; D remains unclear. Trimming pared 0 bases from V and 7 bases from J, leaving 9 bases between. CDR1 and CDR2 (germline): KGHSH, LQKENI. The CDR3 runs to 14 residues. This chain's CDR3 is CASSPPAGGEKLFF. CDR3 nucleotide sequence: TGTGCCAGCTCACCACCCGCCGGTGGTGAAAAACTGTTTTTT. The full variable domain, in which reference TRBV18 and TRBJ1-4 provide the parts outside the CDR3, is NAGVMQNPRHLVRRRGQEARLRCSPMKGHSHVYWYRQLPEEGLKFMVYLQKENIIDESGMPKERFSAEFPKEGPSILRIQQVVRGDSAAYFCASSPPAGGEKLFFGSGTQLSVL.

This chain links TRBV12-3 or TRBV12-4 with TRBJ1-2; D not certain. This CDR3 has 13 amino acids. Trimming removed 3 bases from V and 2 bases from J, with 7 bases in between. Written as DNA, the CDR3 is TGTGCCAGCAGTTTCGAACAGAACTATGGCTACACCTTC. Translating it yields CASSFEQNYGYTF.

The rearrangement joins TRBV30 to TRBJ1-1, with D possibly matching TRBD1 (6 bases). The CDR3 is 13 amino acids. From germline, CDR1 is GTSNPN and CDR2 SVGIG (reference sequence). The germline V and J ends were trimmed by 4 bases and 3 bases, with 12 bases remaining between them. CDR3 in amino acids: CAWNTGRYTEAFF. The CDR3 DNA reads as TGTGCCTGGAACACAGGGCGCTACACTGAAGCTTTCTTT.

The gene calls are TRBV4-1 and TRBJ1-3, with 7 nucleotides matching TRBD1. Germline V gives CDR1 MGHRA, CDR2 YSYEKL. The CDR3 is 18 residues long. V dropped 1 base and J dropped 4; count of bases not matched to a gene: 13. CDR3 in amino acids: CASSQGSLGGAEGNTIYF. In DNA form, the CDR3 reads TGCGCCAGCAGCCAAGGGTCGCTAGGGGGCGCCGAGGGAAACACCATATATTTT.

The chain has TRBV12-3 or TRBV12-4 and TRBJ1-2; D gene uncertain. The CDR3 runs to 13 residues. V was clipped by 5 bases and J by 0 bases, with 7 bases between them. The CDR3 DNA sequence: TGTGCCAGCAGTCTCAGGACTAACTATGGCTACACCTTC. This codes for CASSLRTNYGYTF.

The V call is TRBV5-5, the J call TRBJ1-3, with 8 nucleotides matching TRBD1. The CDR3 is 16 amino acids. Germline CDR1 is SGHKS and CDR2 is YYEKEE (reference sequence). Trimming cost V 3 bases and J 0 bases; bases outside gene matches: 5. The DNA of the CDR3 is TGTGCCAGCAGCTACGGGACAGGCTACTCTGGAAACACCATATATTTT. It is translated as CASSYGTGYSGNTIYF.

The chain employs TRBV30 and TRBJ1-4; TRBD1 matches 7 bases. Germline CDR1 is GTSNPN and CDR2 is SVGIG (reference sequence). The J segment lost 7 bases and the V segment lost 0 bases, leaving 5 bases of the junction unmatched. CDR3 size: 14 residues. The chain's CDR3 is CAWSVGTVGEKLFF. The CDR3 DNA sequence: TGTGCCTGGAGTGTTGGGACAGTAGGTGAAAAACTGTTTTTT.

The chain employs TRBV23-1 and TRBJ1-6, with 7 bases identical to TRBD1. TRBV23-1 belongs to the ORF category, with a function that is uncertain. V trimming: 7 bases; J trimming: 12 bases; junction bases outside the gene matches: 9. The CDR3 loop spans 13 amino acids. CDR3 coding DNA: TGCGCCAGCAACCCGACAGGGTGGGGACCCCTCCACTTT. This encodes CASNPTGWGPLHF.

The rearrangement joins TRBV10-3 to TRBJ2-1; TRBD2 aligns across 7 bases. The CDR3 has 15 residues. The V gene's germline CDR1 is ENHRY and CDR2 SYGVKD. J gave up 5 bases and V 7 bases, and 11 bases lay outside the gene matches. Written as DNA, the CDR3 is TGTGCCATCATGACGGCGGGAGAATCGAACAATGAGCAGTTCTTC. Protein product: CAIMTAGESNNEQFF.

This rearrangement joins TRBV5-6 to TRBJ2-1; D possibly corresponds to TRBD1 (6 bases). Germline CDR1 and CDR2: SGHDT and YYEEEE. V shed 4 bases and J shed 9 bases, with 11 bases lying between them. CDR3 length equals 12 residues. CDR3 DNA sequence: TGTGCCAGCAGCCTGGGACAAACTGAGCAGTTCTTC. Protein: CASSLGQTEQFF.

V usage is TRBV3-1 (or the pseudogene TRBV3-2) and J usage is TRBJ2-1; D not resolved. Germline CDR1 is LGHDT and CDR2 is YNNKEL (reference sequence). This CDR3 has 16 residues. V gave up 1 base and J gave up 2 bases, with 12 bases separating them. CDR3 amino acids: CASSQVLRLTYNEQFF. CDR3 nucleotides: TGTGCCAGCAGCCAAGTGCTCAGGCTTACCTACAATGAGCAGTTCTTC.

The chain joins TRBV4-1 to TRBJ1-6, with D unresolved. V lost 0 bases and J lost 2, with 8 bases in between. This CDR3 is 16 amino acids long. The germline gives CDR1 MGHRA, CDR2 YSYEKL. The DNA for the CDR3 is TGCGCCAGCAGCCAAGATCGGGTAACCTATAATTCACCCCTCCACTTT. Its translation: CASSQDRVTYNSPLHF.